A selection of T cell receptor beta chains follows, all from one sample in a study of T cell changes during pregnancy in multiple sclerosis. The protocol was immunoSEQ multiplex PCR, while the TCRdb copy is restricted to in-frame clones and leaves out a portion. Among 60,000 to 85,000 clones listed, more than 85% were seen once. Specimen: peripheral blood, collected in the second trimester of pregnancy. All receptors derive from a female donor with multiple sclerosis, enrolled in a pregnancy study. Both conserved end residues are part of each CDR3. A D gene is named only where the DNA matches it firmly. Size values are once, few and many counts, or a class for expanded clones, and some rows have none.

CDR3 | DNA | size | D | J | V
CASRTGGLGQPQHF | TGTGCCAGCAGAACAGGGGGCTTAGGACAGCCCCAGCATTTT | few | TRBD1 | TRBJ1-5 | TRBV28
CAWDRASNEQFF | TGTGCCTGGGACAGGGCAAGCAATGAGCAGTTCTTC | once | TRBD1 | TRBJ2-1 | TRBV30
CASSELGQGIGNEQFF | TGCGCCAGCAGTGAGTTAGGACAGGGTATTGGGAATGAGCAGTTCTTC | - | TRBD1 | TRBJ2-1 | TRBV10-1
CASGDRGIDEQYF | TGTGCCAGTGGGGACAGGGGAATCGACGAGCAGTACTTC | - | TRBD1 | TRBJ2-7 | TRBV19
CASSPGQGGNTEAFF | TGCGCCAGCAGCCCGGGACAGGGAGGGAACACTGAAGCTTTCTTT | - | TRBD1 | TRBJ1-1 | TRBV5-1
CASQRGLINDFNEQFF | TGTGCCAGCCAGCGGGGGCTTATTAACGATTTCAATGAGCAGTTCTTC | once | TRBD2 | TRBJ2-1 | TRBV2
CASSETGQGWDYGYTF | TGTGCCAGCAGTGAAACGGGACAGGGGTGGGACTATGGCTACACCTTC | - | TRBD1 | TRBJ1-2 | TRBV6-1
CAISPGTGYDEQYF | TGTGCCATCAGCCCCGGGACAGGGTACGACGAGCAGTACTTC | - | TRBD1 | TRBJ2-7 | TRBV10-3
CASSGPRDNYGYTF | TGTGCCAGCAGTGGGCCGCGGGATAACTATGGCTACACCTTC | - | - | TRBJ1-2 | TRBV11-2
CAWSPSGSGRFRQYF | TGTGCCTGGAGTCCCAGTGGTAGCGGGCGTTTTAGGCAGTACTTC | - | TRBD2 | TRBJ2-7 | TRBV30
CASSSVGSSGSYNEQFF | TGTGCCAGCAGCTCGGTCGGATCAAGCGGGAGTTATAATGAGCAGTTCTTC | once | TRBD2 | TRBJ2-1 | TRBV5-8
CASSPGVNTEAFF | TGTGCCAGCAGCCCCGGGGTCAACACTGAAGCTTTCTTT | - | - | TRBJ1-1 | TRBV9
CAWRVPGLLNNYGYTF | TGTGCCTGGAGGGTCCCGGGACTCCTTAATAACTATGGCTACACCTTC | - | - | TRBJ1-2 | TRBV30
CASSPGTGLDSKQYF | TGTGCCAGCAGCCCCGGGACAGGGCTAGATAGTAAGCAGTACTTC | - | TRBD1 | TRBJ2-7 | TRBV6-5
CASSQTVFIYEQYF | TGTGCCAGCAGCCAGACAGTCTTTATCTACGAGCAGTACTTC | - | - | TRBJ2-7 | TRBV14
CASSYADRGGNTIYF | TGTGCCAGCAGTTACGCGGACAGGGGTGGAAACACCATATATTTT | - | TRBD1 | TRBJ1-3 | TRBV6-5
CASSLADSSGANVLTF | TGCGCCAGCAGCTTGGCGGACAGCTCTGGGGCCAACGTCCTGACTTTC | - | - | TRBJ2-6 | TRBV5-1
CASSLKFGGGSDTQYF | TGTGCCAGCAGCTTAAAGTTCGGGGGGGGATCAGATACGCAGTATTTT | - | TRBD2 | TRBJ2-3 | TRBV7-9
CASSYRTGSGNQPQHF | TGTGCCAGCAGTTACCGGACAGGGAGCGGCAATCAGCCCCAGCATTTT | - | TRBD1 | TRBJ1-5 | TRBV6-5
CAWTPPSRTNYEQYF | TGTGCCTGGACCCCACCGTCCCGAACTAACTACGAGCAGTACTTC | - | - | TRBJ2-7 | TRBV30
CASSGGGTSRGYTDTQYF | TGTGCCAGCAGCGGAGGAGGGACTAGTAGGGGATACACAGATACGCAGTATTTT | - | TRBD2 | TRBJ2-3 | TRBV7-8
CASSPTGPNSPLHF | TGTGCCAGCAGTCCGACAGGCCCAAATTCACCCCTCCACTTT | - | - | TRBJ1-6 | TRBV7-9
CASSLQGGNYGYTF | TGTGCCAGCAGCTTACAGGGAGGCAACTATGGCTACACCTTC | - | - | TRBJ1-2 | TRBV7-9
CASTQRVSNNEQFF | TGTGCCAGCACCCAGCGGGTCTCCAACAATGAGCAGTTCTTC | - | - | TRBJ2-1 | TRBV18
CASSPDRIFYGYTF | TGTGCCAGCAGTCCTGACAGAATCTTCTATGGCTACACCTTC | - | - | TRBJ1-2 | TRBV2
CASSILRGEADTQYF | TGTGCCAGTAGTATACTACGGGGGGAGGCAGATACGCAGTATTTT | - | TRBD2 | TRBJ2-3 | TRBV19
CASSPRQGLGTEAFF | TGTGCCAGCAGCCCACGACAGGGCTTGGGCACTGAAGCTTTCTTT | - | TRBD1 | TRBJ1-1 | TRBV14
CSVEQTATGTGELFF | TGCAGCGTTGAGCAGACAGCGACAGGGACCGGGGAGCTGTTTTTT | few | TRBD1 | TRBJ2-2 | TRBV29-1
CASSLSGGGSYEQYF | TGTGCCAGCAGCTTATCCGGCGGGGGCTCCTACGAGCAGTACTTC | - | TRBD2 | TRBJ2-7 | TRBV11-3
CASSLPDSTEAFF | TGTGCCAGCAGCTTACCGGACAGCACTGAAGCTTTCTTT | - | - | TRBJ1-1 | TRBV9
CASGPLRGNIQETQYF | TGTGCCAGCGGCCCGCTCCGGGGGAACATCCAAGAGACCCAGTACTTC | - | - | TRBJ2-5 | TRBV5-4
CASSDLASGQETQYF | TGTGCCAGCAGTGACTTGGCTAGCGGCCAAGAGACCCAGTACTTC | - | TRBD2 | TRBJ2-5 | TRBV2
CASGYREGRDTGELFF | TGTGCTAGTGGTTACAGGGAGGGACGGGACACCGGGGAGCTGTTTTTT | - | - | TRBJ2-2 | TRBV12-5
CASSYSTSVGEQYF | TGTGCCAGCAGTTACTCCACTAGCGTCGGCGAGCAGTACTTC | - | TRBD2 | TRBJ2-7 | TRBV6-6
CASSGTSNTGELFF | TGCGCCAGCAGTGGGACTTCCAACACCGGGGAGCTGTTTTTT | - | - | TRBJ2-2 | TRBV10-1
CASTDRGYKNIQYF | TGTGCCAGTACGGACAGGGGGTACAAAAACATTCAGTACTTC | - | TRBD1 | TRBJ2-4 | TRBV19
CASRPRGAHNEQFF | TGTGCCAGTAGGCCCAGGGGGGCCCACAATGAGCAGTTCTTC | - | - | TRBJ2-1 | TRBV19